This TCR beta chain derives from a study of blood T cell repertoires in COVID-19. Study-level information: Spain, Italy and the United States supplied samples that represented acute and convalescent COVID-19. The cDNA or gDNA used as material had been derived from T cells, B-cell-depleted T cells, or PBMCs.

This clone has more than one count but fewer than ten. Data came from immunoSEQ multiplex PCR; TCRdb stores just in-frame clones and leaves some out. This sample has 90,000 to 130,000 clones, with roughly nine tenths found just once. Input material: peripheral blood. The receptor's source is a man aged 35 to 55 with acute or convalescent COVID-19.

The CDR3 bases are TGTGCCTGGAGGGGGACAGGGAGGGAGCAGCCCCAGCATTTT. It translates to CAWRGTGREQPQHF. The chain couples TRBV30 to TRBJ1-5; TRBD1 agrees at 9 bases. CDR3 length: 14 amino acids. Trimming at V came to 3 bases and at J to 7 bases, leaving 7 bases not matched to a gene. CDR1 GTSNPN and CDR2 SVGIG come from the germline V gene (reference sequence).